These T cell receptor beta chains were read from a single sample in a study of early stage breast cancer tumors. This table comes from immunoSEQ multiplex PCR, and its TCRdb copy is limited to in-frame clones, with some not included. The sample lists nearly 25,000 clones; about two thirds were seen once. The sample was breast tumor tissue. These receptors originate from a person aged 55 to 75 with breast cancer. CDR3s include the opening cysteine and the closing phenylalanine or tryptophan. A D gene is named only where the DNA matches it firmly. Only some rows state a clone size, as once, few, many or a class for expanded clones.

d_call: TRBD1; j_call: TRBJ1-1; clone_size: NA; v_call: TRBV11-3; cdr3_nt: TGTGCCAGCAGCCGGACAGGGGAGAGAGCTTTCTTT; cdr3_aa: CASSRTGERAFF
d_call: NA; j_call: TRBJ1-1; clone_size: NA; v_call: TRBV14; cdr3_nt: TGTGCCAGCAGCGGCTTTTCATACACTGAAGCTTTCTTT; cdr3_aa: CASSGFSYTEAFF
d_call: NA; j_call: TRBJ1-2; clone_size: medium-sized; v_call: TRBV27; cdr3_nt: TGTGCCAGCAGTAGCTCAAGGGGCTTATCGTATGGCTACACCTTC; cdr3_aa: CASSSSRGLSYGYTF
d_call: NA; j_call: TRBJ1-5; clone_size: few; v_call: TRBV6-5; cdr3_nt: TGTGCCAGCAGTTACGCAGGGAATCAGCCCCAGCATTTT; cdr3_aa: CASSYAGNQPQHF
d_call: TRBD1; j_call: TRBJ1-2; clone_size: NA; v_call: TRBV11-3; cdr3_nt: TGTGCCAGCAGCGCCCAGACAGGGGGCGGCTACACCTTC; cdr3_aa: CASSAQTGGGYTF
d_call: NA; j_call: TRBJ2-7; clone_size: NA; v_call: TRBV10-1; cdr3_nt: TGCGCCAGCAGTGCCCACCCACGGCGGGATACCTACGAGCAGTACTTC; cdr3_aa: CASSAHPRRDTYEQYF
d_call: TRBD2; j_call: TRBJ2-7; clone_size: NA; v_call: TRBV11-3; cdr3_nt: TGTGCCAGCAGCTTAACCCGGACTAGCTCCTACGAGCAGTACTTC; cdr3_aa: CASSLTRTSSYEQYF
d_call: TRBD1; j_call: TRBJ2-1; clone_size: NA; v_call: TRBV10-3; cdr3_nt: TGTGCCATCAGTGACGGGACAGGGGGTCGGAATGAGCAGTTCTTC; cdr3_aa: CAISDGTGGRNEQFF
d_call: TRBD2; j_call: TRBJ2-1; clone_size: NA; v_call: TRBV7-6; cdr3_nt: TGTGCCAGCAGCCGGAGCGGGAACTCCTACAATGAGCAGTTCTTC; cdr3_aa: CASSRSGNSYNEQFF
d_call: NA; j_call: TRBJ1-1; clone_size: NA; v_call: TRBV5-4; cdr3_nt: TGTGCCAGCAGCACCGAGGCGAACACTGAAGCTTTCTTT; cdr3_aa: CASSTEANTEAFF
d_call: NA; j_call: TRBJ2-3; clone_size: NA; v_call: TRBV4-2; cdr3_nt: TGTGCCAGCAGCCAGACGACCATAGCGACAGATACGCAGTATTTT; cdr3_aa: CASSQTTIATDTQYF
d_call: NA; j_call: TRBJ2-7; clone_size: once; v_call: TRBV14; cdr3_nt: TGTGCCAGCAGCCCTACGACAGGATACGAGCAGTACTTC; cdr3_aa: CASSPTTGYEQYF
d_call: TRBD2; j_call: TRBJ2-2; clone_size: few; v_call: TRBV28; cdr3_nt: TGTGCCAGCCTGACTAGCGGGAGGGCCTGGGGCGGGGAGCTGTTTTTT; cdr3_aa: CASLTSGRAWGGELFF
d_call: NA; j_call: TRBJ2-7; clone_size: NA; v_call: TRBV29-1; cdr3_nt: TGCAGCGTTGAAGGGCAGCCCCCCGCTCGCGGCGAGCAGTACTTC; cdr3_aa: CSVEGQPPARGEQYF
d_call: NA; j_call: TRBJ1-5; clone_size: few; v_call: TRBV27; cdr3_nt: TGTGCCAGCAGTAACCTCGGGGTGGGTCAGCCCCAGCATTTT; cdr3_aa: CASSNLGVGQPQHF
d_call: NA; j_call: TRBJ2-3; clone_size: NA; v_call: TRBV10-3; cdr3_nt: TGTGCCATCAAAGGCGGGACCACAGATACGCAGTATTTT; cdr3_aa: CAIKGGTTDTQYF
d_call: NA; j_call: TRBJ2-4; clone_size: NA; v_call: TRBV5-6; cdr3_nt: TGTGCCAGCAGCTTTCCAGGGGCCAAAAACATTCAGTACTTC; cdr3_aa: CASSFPGAKNIQYF
d_call: TRBD2; j_call: TRBJ2-5; clone_size: NA; v_call: TRBV9; cdr3_nt: TGTGCCAGCAGCGTAACGGCTAGCGGAATCCAAGAGACCCAGTACTTC; cdr3_aa: CASSVTASGIQETQYF
d_call: TRBD2; j_call: TRBJ2-7; clone_size: NA; v_call: TRBV28; cdr3_nt: TGTGCCAGCAGAGGGACTAGCGGCTACGAGCAGTACTTC; cdr3_aa: CASRGTSGYEQYF
d_call: NA; j_call: TRBJ2-7; clone_size: NA; v_call: TRBV5-6; cdr3_nt: TGTGCCAGCAGGGACTCCCTCTCCTACGAGCAGTACTTC; cdr3_aa: CASRDSLSYEQYF
d_call: TRBD1; j_call: TRBJ2-1; clone_size: NA; v_call: TRBV5-1; cdr3_nt: TGCGCCAGCAGCTTGGAGGGACAGGTTAGGGATGAGCAGTTCTTC; cdr3_aa: CASSLEGQVRDEQFF
d_call: TRBD1; j_call: TRBJ1-2; clone_size: few; v_call: TRBV18; cdr3_nt: TGTGCCAGCTCACCACAAAGGGGACAGCCCGGGGGCTACACCTTC; cdr3_aa: CASSPQRGQPGGYTF
d_call: TRBD1; j_call: TRBJ2-1; clone_size: few; v_call: TRBV7-2; cdr3_nt: TGTGCCAGCAGCTGGGGACAGGGGGGGAATGAGCAGTTCTTC; cdr3_aa: CASSWGQGGNEQFF
d_call: NA; j_call: TRBJ1-4; clone_size: few; v_call: TRBV19; cdr3_nt: TGTGCCAGTAGTAACACAGGGAAAGATAGTGAAAAACTGTTTTTT; cdr3_aa: CASSNTGKDSEKLFF
d_call: NA; j_call: TRBJ2-1; clone_size: NA; v_call: TRBV2; cdr3_nt: TGTGCCAGCAGACGGGACTCCGGGAAGCAGTTCTTC; cdr3_aa: CASRRDSGKQFF
d_call: TRBD2; j_call: TRBJ2-1; clone_size: NA; v_call: TRBV4-1; cdr3_nt: TGCGCCAGCAGCCACGGGGGACTAGCGGGAGGGTTACAGTTCTTC; cdr3_aa: CASSHGGLAGGLQFF
d_call: TRBD1; j_call: TRBJ1-2; clone_size: NA; v_call: TRBV10-3; cdr3_nt: TGTGCCATCAGTTTCGACCCGGGACAGGGCGCCGGCTACACCTTC; cdr3_aa: CAISFDPGQGAGYTF
d_call: NA; j_call: TRBJ1-1; clone_size: NA; v_call: TRBV11-3; cdr3_nt: TGTGCCAGCAGCTTAGTACAGGACACTGAAGCTTTCTTT; cdr3_aa: CASSLVQDTEAFF
d_call: TRBD1; j_call: TRBJ2-7; clone_size: NA; v_call: TRBV29-1; cdr3_nt: TGCAGCGTTGTAAGTGGACAGGGGGCGATCCACGAGCAGTACTTC; cdr3_aa: CSVVSGQGAIHEQYF
d_call: TRBD1; j_call: TRBJ2-5; clone_size: NA; v_call: TRBV12-5; cdr3_nt: TGTGCTAGTGGATCGGGGGACAGGGGATCTAGGGAGACCCAGTACTTC; cdr3_aa: CASGSGDRGSRETQYF
d_call: NA; j_call: TRBJ1-2; clone_size: NA; v_call: TRBV5-1; cdr3_nt: TGCGCCAGCAGTTCCGACGGAGACTATGGCTACACCTTC; cdr3_aa: CASSSDGDYGYTF
d_call: TRBD2; j_call: TRBJ2-2; clone_size: NA; v_call: TRBV4-1; cdr3_nt: TGCGCCAGCCGGGGAGGGAGGGCCGGGACCGGGGAGCTGTTTTTT; cdr3_aa: CASRGGRAGTGELFF
d_call: TRBD2; j_call: TRBJ2-2; clone_size: many; v_call: TRBV7-2; cdr3_nt: TGTGCCAGCCGCGGAATAGCGGGAATGATAGGGGAGCTGTTTTTT; cdr3_aa: CASRGIAGMIGELFF
d_call: TRBD2; j_call: TRBJ2-3; clone_size: NA; v_call: TRBV4-3; cdr3_nt: TGCGCCAGCAGCCAAGATAGCGGGTCCTCAGATACGCAGTATTTT; cdr3_aa: CASSQDSGSSDTQYF
d_call: TRBD1; j_call: TRBJ1-5; clone_size: NA; v_call: TRBV6-5; cdr3_nt: TGTGCCAGCAGTACGGGACAGGGACTTAATCAGCCCCAGCATTTT; cdr3_aa: CASSTGQGLNQPQHF
d_call: TRBD2; j_call: TRBJ2-3; clone_size: NA; v_call: TRBV25-1; cdr3_nt: TGTGCCAGCAGTGAGGGACTAGCGGAGATCACAGATACGCAGTATTTT; cdr3_aa: CASSEGLAEITDTQYF
d_call: TRBD1; j_call: TRBJ2-5; clone_size: NA; v_call: TRBV11-2; cdr3_nt: TGTGCCAGCAGCTTTACAGGGGTGCGAGAGACCCAGTACTTC; cdr3_aa: CASSFTGVRETQYF
d_call: TRBD1; j_call: TRBJ2-1; clone_size: NA; v_call: TRBV5-1; cdr3_nt: TGCGCCAGCAGCTTCCTGGACAGGAATGAGCAGTTCTTC; cdr3_aa: CASSFLDRNEQFF
d_call: NA; j_call: TRBJ1-1; clone_size: few; v_call: TRBV20-1; cdr3_nt: TGCAGTGCCACGGGGGGCACTGAAGCTTTCTTT; cdr3_aa: CSATGGTEAFF
d_call: NA; j_call: TRBJ2-3; clone_size: few; v_call: TRBV19; cdr3_nt: TGTGCCAGTAGTATAGATGGCCTGGCGGTGGCTAGCACAGATACGCAGTATTTT; cdr3_aa: CASSIDGLAVASTDTQYF
d_call: TRBD2; j_call: TRBJ2-3; clone_size: NA; v_call: TRBV28; cdr3_nt: TGTGCCAGCGGCCCCGGGACTACCTCTTATACGCAGTATTTT; cdr3_aa: CASGPGTTSYTQYF
d_call: TRBD2; j_call: TRBJ2-7; clone_size: NA; v_call: TRBV11-2; cdr3_nt: TGTGCCAGCAGCTCCGGGACTAGCGGATACCCTAGTCCCTACGAGCAGTACTTC; cdr3_aa: CASSSGTSGYPSPYEQYF
d_call: NA; j_call: TRBJ1-1; clone_size: few; v_call: TRBV19; cdr3_nt: TGTGCCAGTAGGATCAGTGTGCTCACTGAAGCTTTCTTT; cdr3_aa: CASRISVLTEAFF